This T cell receptor delta chain was captured in a study of gamma-delta T cells after stem cell transplantation. TCRdb re-identified clones in the RT-PCR reads via CATT. The sample consists of around 6,500 delta-chain clones, about 23% of them appearing once. Relative to its sample, this clone is medium-sized. Within the sample, other DNA sequences also encode this same CDR3. The CDR3 totals 16 residues. The V segment lost 3 bases and the J segment 3 bases; nucleotides outside the gene matches: 8. Germline V lookup: CDR1 GEAIGNYY, CDR2 EKD. The chain carries TRDV2 and TRDJ1, with 11 bases matching TRDD3. The source of this sequence is a human donor. It is not recorded whose cells these are; they may come from a transplant donor. Sequencing input: gamma-delta T cells. The CDR3 sequence is CACDALGDTGPDKLIF. The CDR3 DNA reads as TGTGCCTGTGACGCTCTGGGGGATACTGGGCCCGATAAACTCATCTTT.